These T cell receptor beta chains were read from a single sample in a study of T cell repertoires in cytomegalovirus infection. TCRdb passed the reads through MiXCR, listing each CDR3 protein once. This table holds 100,000 to 150,000 distinct CDR3 sequences, less than 9.5% found once. Sequenced material: PBMCs. The receptor set was obtained from a human donor in good health (CMV status not recorded). Some clones in this sample may be carry-over from other donors' samples. Each CDR3 is given with its conserved first and last residue. A D gene is named only where the DNA matches it firmly. The size of a clone is reported for some rows only, either as once, few or many, or as a class for expanded clones.

J gene | V gene | D gene | clone size | CDR3 DNA | CDR3 protein
TRBJ2-3 | TRBV27 | TRBD2 | - | TGTGCCAGCATTGCAGCGGGGGTAAGGACAGATACGCAGTATTTT | CASIAAGVRTDTQYF
TRBJ2-7 | TRBV28 | - | many | TGTGCCAGCTGCGATACGAGCTCCTACGAGCAGTACTTC | CASCDTSSYEQYF
TRBJ1-1 | TRBV12-3/TRBV12-4 | - | many | TGTGCCAGCAGGCACAGGGATTGGGACACTGAAGCTTTCTTT | CASRHRDWDTEAFF
TRBJ1-5 | TRBV7-9 | - | - | TGTGCCAGCAGCTTAGGTTCGGGGCAGGGGAATCATCCCCAGCATTTT | CASSLGSGQGNHPQHF
TRBJ2-3 | TRBV20-1 | - | - | TGCAGTGCTAGCCCCCCTCAGGGCAGGGGTGACACAGATACGCAGTATTTT | CSASPPQGRGDTDTQYF
TRBJ2-3 | TRBV5-5 | - | many | TGTGCCAGCAGCGGGGTGGTCATAAACACAGATACGCAGTATTTT | CASSGVVINTDTQYF
TRBJ2-3 | TRBV12-3/TRBV12-4 | - | many | TGTGCCAGCAGTCAAGGGGGTCCAGATACGCAGTATTTT | CASSQGGPDTQYF
TRBJ2-3 | TRBV20-1 | - | - | - | CSARVFWRSGGVRDTQYF
TRBJ2-3 | TRBV28 | - | many | TGTGCCAGCAGTTTGGGAAGGGGTACAGATACGCAGTATTTT | CASSLGRGTDTQYF
TRBJ2-3 | TRBV6-6 | - | - | TGTGCCAGCAGCCTGGGACTGGTTAGCACAGATACGCAGTATTTT | CASSLGLVSTDTQYF
TRBJ1-2 | TRBV7-9 | - | - | TGTGCCAGCAGCTTCTGGGGGGAACAAGGCTATGGCTACACCTTC | CASSFWGEQGYGYTF
TRBJ1-1 | TRBV29-1 | TRBD1 | - | TGCAGCGTGCAGGGGGTCGGGGGCACTGAAGCTTTCTTT | CSVQGVGGTEAFF
TRBJ2-1 | TRBV12-3/TRBV12-4 | - | - | TGTGCCAGCAGTCATCTAAGAGGAGATTACAATGAGCAGTTCTTC | CASSHLRGDYNEQFF
TRBJ1-1 | TRBV12-3/TRBV12-4 | TRBD1 | few | TGTGCCAGCAGATACGCCGGGACAGGGTGGAACACTGAAGCTTTCTTT | CASRYAGTGWNTEAFF
TRBJ2-5 | TRBV7-6 | TRBD1 | many | TGTGCCAGCAGCCGCGGGACAGGGTTTGGGACCCAAGAGACCCAGTACTTC | CASSRGTGFGTQETQYF
TRBJ1-4 | TRBV20-1 | - | many | TGCAGTGCTACCAGGAGGGGACAAAATGAAAAACTGTTTTTT | CSATRRGQNEKLFF